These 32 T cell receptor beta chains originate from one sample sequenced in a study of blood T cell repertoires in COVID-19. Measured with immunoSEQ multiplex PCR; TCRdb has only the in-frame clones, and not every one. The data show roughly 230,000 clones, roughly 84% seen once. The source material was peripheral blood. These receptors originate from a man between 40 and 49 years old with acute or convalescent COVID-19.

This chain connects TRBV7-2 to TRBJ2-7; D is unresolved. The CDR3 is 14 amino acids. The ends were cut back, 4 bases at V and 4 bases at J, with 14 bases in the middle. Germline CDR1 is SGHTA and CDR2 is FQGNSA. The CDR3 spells CASSSRGSIYEQYF. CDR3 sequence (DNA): TGTGCCAGCAGCTCCCGAGGTTCTATATACGAGCAGTACTTC.

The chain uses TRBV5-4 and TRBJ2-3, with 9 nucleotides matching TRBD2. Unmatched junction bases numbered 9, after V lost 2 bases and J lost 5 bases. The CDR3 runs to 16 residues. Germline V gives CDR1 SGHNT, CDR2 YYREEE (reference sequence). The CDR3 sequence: CASSFPPSGVGDTQYF. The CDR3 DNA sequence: TGTGCCAGCAGCTTCCCCCCTAGCGGGGTAGGAGATACGCAGTATTTT.

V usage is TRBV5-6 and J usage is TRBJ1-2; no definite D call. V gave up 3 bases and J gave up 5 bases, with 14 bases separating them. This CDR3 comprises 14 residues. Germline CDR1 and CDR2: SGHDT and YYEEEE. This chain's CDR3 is CASSSEASRYGYTF. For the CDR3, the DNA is TGTGCCAGCAGCTCCGAGGCGTCAAGGTATGGCTACACCTTC.

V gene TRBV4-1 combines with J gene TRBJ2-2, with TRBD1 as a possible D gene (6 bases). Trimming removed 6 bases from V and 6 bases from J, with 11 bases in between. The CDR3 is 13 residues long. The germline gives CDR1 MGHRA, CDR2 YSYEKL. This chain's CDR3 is CASSRGGPGELFF. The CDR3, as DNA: TGCGCCAGCAGTCGAGGGGGTCCCGGGGAGCTGTTTTTT.

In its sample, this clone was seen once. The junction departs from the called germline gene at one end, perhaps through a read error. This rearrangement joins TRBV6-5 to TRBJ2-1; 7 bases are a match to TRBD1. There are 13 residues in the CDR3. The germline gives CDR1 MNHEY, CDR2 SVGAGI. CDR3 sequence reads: CASSLRTGNGQFF. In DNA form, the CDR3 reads TGTGCCAGCAGTTTGCGGACAGGCAATGGGCAGTTCTTC.

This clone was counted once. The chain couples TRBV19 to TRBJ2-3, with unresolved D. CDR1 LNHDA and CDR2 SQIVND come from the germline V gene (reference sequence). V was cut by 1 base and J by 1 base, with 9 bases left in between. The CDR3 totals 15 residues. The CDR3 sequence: CASSIGGRGTDTQYF. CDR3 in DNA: TGTGCCAGTAGTATAGGAGGTAGAGGCACAGATACGCAGTATTTT.

The CDR3 protein is CASSLVTGGGGYTF. DNA of the CDR3: TGTGCCAGCAGCTTAGTTACAGGGGGCGGTGGCTACACCTTC. The rearrangement uses TRBV7-9 and TRBJ1-2; 9 positions agree with TRBD1. Looked up from germline, CDR1 is SEHNR and CDR2 is FQNEAQ (reference sequence). V gave up 1 base and J gave up 7 bases; unmatched junction bases: 4. The CDR3 has 14 residues.

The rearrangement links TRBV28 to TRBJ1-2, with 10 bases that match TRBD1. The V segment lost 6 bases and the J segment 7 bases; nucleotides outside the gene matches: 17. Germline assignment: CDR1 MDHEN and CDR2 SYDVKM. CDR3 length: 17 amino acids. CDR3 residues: CASSLALPGQGLGGYTF. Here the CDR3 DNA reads TGTGCCAGCAGCCTCGCTCTCCCGGGACAGGGGCTGGGTGGCTACACCTTC.

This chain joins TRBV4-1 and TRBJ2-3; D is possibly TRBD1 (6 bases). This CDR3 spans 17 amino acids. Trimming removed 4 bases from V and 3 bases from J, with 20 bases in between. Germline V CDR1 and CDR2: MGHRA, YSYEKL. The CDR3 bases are TGCGCCAGCAGCCTTTACACACAGGGTCAGGGGACAGATACGCAGTATTTT. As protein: CASSLYTQGQGTDTQYF.

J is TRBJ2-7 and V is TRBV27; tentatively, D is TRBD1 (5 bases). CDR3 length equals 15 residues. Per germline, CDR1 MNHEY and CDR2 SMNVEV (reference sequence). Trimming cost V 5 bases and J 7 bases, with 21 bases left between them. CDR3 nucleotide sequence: TGTGCCAGCAGTCGAACAACAACCAAGGGGTGGGAGCAGTACTTC. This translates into CASSRTTTKGWEQYF.

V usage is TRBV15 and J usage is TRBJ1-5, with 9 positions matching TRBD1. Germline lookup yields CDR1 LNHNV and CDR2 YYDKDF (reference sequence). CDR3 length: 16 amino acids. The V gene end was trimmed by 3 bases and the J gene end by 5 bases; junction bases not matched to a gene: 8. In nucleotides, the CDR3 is TGTGCCACCAGCAGGGACAGGGGTTTTTGGGATCAGCCCCAGCATTTT. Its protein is CATSRDRGFWDQPQHF.

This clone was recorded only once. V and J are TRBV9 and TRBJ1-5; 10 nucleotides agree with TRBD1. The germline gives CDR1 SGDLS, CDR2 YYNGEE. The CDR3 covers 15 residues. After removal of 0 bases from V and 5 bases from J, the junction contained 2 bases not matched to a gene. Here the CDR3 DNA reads TGTGCCAGCAGCGTAGGGACAGGGGGGTATCAGCCCCAGCATTTT. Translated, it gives CASSVGTGGYQPQHF.

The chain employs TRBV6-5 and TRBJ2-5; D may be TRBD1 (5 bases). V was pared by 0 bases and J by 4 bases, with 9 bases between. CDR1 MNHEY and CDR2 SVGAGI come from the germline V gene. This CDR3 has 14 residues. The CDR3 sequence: CASSYSNRGETQYF. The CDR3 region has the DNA TGTGCCAGCAGTTACTCGAATAGGGGAGAGACCCAGTACTTC.

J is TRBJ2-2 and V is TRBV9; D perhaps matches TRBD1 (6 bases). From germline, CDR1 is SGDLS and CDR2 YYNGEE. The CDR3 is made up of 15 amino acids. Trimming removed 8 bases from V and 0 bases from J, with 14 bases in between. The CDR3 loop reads CASSFRGTNTGELFF. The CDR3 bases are TGTGCCAGTTCATTCAGGGGAACGAACACCGGGGAGCTGTTTTTT.

The CDR3 coding sequence is TGTGCCAGCAGCCTCCGGACAGCCGGTTCACCCCTCCACTTT. Protein product: CASSLRTAGSPLHF. This sequence joins TRBV9 and TRBJ1-6, with D possibly TRBD1 on 6 matching bases. Germline assignment: CDR1 SGDLS and CDR2 YYNGEE. The CDR3 length is 14 residues. Trimming left V 4 bases short and J 9 bases short, with 14 bases between.

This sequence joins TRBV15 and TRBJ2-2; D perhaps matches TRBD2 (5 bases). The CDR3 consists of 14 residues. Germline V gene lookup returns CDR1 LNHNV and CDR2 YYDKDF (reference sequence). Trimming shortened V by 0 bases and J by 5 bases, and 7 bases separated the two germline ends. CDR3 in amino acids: CATSRDGVTGELFF. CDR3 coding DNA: TGTGCCACCAGCAGAGACGGGGTAACCGGGGAGCTGTTTTTT. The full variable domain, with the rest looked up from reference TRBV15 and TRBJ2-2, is DAMVIQNPRYQVTQFGKPVTLSCSQTLNHNVMYWYQQKSSQAPKLLFHYYDKDFNNEADTPDNFQSRRPNTSFCFLDIRSPGLGDTAMYLCATSRDGVTGELFFGEGSRLTVL.

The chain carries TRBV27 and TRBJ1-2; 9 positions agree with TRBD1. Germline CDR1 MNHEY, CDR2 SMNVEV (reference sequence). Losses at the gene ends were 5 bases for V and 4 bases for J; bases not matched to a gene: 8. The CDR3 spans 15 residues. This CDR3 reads CASSLTGGAGYGYTF. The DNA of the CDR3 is TGTGCCAGCAGTCTTACAGGGGGCGCCGGCTATGGCTACACCTTC.

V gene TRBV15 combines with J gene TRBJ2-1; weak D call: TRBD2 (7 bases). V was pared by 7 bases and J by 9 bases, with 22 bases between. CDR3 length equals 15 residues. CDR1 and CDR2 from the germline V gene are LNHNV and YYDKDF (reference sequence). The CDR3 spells CATKERGGLTPEQFF. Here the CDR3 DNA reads TGTGCCACCAAAGAAAGGGGGGGCCTGACTCCTGAGCAGTTCTTC.

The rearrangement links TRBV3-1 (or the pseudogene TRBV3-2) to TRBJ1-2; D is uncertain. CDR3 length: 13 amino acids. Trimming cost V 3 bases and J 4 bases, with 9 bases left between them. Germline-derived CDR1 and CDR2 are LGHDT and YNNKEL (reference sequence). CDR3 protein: CASSQALTYGYTF. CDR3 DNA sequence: TGTGCCAGCAGCCAGGCCCTCACCTATGGCTACACCTTC.

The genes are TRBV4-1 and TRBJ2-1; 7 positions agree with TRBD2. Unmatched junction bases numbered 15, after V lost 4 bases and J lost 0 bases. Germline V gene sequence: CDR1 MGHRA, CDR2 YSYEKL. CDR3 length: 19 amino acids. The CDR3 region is CASSPQGGPGKSSYNEQFF. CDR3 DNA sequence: TGCGCCAGCAGCCCCCAGGGAGGGCCGGGCAAAAGCTCCTACAATGAGCAGTTCTTC.

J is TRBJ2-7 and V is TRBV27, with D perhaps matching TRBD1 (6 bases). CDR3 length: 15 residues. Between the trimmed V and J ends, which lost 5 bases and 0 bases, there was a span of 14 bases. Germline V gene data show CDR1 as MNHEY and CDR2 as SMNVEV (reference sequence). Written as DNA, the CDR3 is TGTGCCAGCAGTACGCGGACAGAGAGCTCCTACGAGCAGTACTTC. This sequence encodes CASSTRTESSYEQYF.

The CDR3 nucleotides are TGTGCCAGCAGCTTAAGGCCCCCGGGGGGGGTGTACACTGAAGCTTTCTTT. Translating gives CASSLRPPGGVYTEAFF. The J gene is TRBJ1-1, the V gene TRBV7-9, with D perhaps matching TRBD1 (5 bases). V was shortened by 2 bases and J by 3 bases, with 19 bases between the two germline ends. CDR1 is SEHNR, CDR2 FQNEAQ, per germline (reference sequence). The CDR3 has 17 amino acids.

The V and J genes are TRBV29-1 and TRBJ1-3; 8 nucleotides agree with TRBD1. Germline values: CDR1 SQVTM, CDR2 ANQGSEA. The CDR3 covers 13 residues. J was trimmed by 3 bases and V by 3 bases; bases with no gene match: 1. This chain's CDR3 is CSVDRGLGNTIYF. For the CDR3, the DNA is TGCAGCGTTGACAGGGGGCTTGGAAACACCATATATTTT.

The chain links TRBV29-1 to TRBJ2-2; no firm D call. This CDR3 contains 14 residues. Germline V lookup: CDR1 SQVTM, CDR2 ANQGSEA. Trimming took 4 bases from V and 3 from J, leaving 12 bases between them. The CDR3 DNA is TGCAGCGTTGCGGGTAGCCGCTACACCGGGGAGCTGTTTTTT. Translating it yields CSVAGSRYTGELFF.

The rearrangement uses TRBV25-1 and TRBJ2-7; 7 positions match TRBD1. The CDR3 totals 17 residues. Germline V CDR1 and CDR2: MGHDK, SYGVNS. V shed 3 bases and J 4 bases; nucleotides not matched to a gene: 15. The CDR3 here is CASSDVPSGDRPYEQYF. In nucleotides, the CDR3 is TGTGCCAGCAGTGACGTGCCCAGTGGGGACAGACCTTACGAGCAGTACTTC.

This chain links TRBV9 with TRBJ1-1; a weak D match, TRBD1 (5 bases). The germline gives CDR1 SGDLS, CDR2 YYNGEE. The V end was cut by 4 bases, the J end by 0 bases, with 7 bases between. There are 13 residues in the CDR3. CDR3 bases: TGTGCCAGCAGCCGGGGGATGAACACTGAAGCTTTCTTT. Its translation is CASSRGMNTEAFF.

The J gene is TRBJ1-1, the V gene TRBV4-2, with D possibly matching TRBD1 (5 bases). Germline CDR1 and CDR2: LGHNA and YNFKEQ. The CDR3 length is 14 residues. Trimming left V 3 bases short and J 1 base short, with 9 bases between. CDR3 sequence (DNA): TGTGCCAGCAGCCACATACAGGCGAACACTGAAGCTTTCTTT. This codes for CASSHIQANTEAFF.

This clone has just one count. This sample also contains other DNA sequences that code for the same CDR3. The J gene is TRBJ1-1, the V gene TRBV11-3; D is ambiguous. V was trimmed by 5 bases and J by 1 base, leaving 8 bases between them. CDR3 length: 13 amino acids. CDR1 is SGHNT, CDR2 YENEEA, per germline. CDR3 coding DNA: TGTGCCAGCAGCCTCAGTTCGAACACTGAAGCTTTCTTT. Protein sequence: CASSLSSNTEAFF.

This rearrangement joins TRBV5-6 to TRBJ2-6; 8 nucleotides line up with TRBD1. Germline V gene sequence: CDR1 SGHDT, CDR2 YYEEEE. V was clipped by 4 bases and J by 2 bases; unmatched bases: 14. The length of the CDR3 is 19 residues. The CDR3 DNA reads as TGTGCCAGCAGCCTCGAGGGGCAGGGGGCGTATACTGGGGCCAACGTCCTGACTTTC. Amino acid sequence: CASSLEGQGAYTGANVLTF.

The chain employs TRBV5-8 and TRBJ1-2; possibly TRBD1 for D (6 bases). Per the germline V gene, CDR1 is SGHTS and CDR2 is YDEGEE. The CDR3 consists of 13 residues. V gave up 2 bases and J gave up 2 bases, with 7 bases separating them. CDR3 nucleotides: TGTGCCAGCAGCTTTACAGGGAACTATGGCTACACCTTC. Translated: CASSFTGNYGYTF.

CDR3 DNA: TGTGCCATCAGCGCTTCAGCGGGGGAGGCAGATACGCAGTATTTT. As protein: CAISASAGEADTQYF. The V call is TRBV10-3, the J call TRBJ2-3; TRBD2 aligns across 8 bases. Germline CDR1 is ENHRY and CDR2 is SYGVKD. The V gene end was trimmed by 6 bases and the J gene end by 4 bases; junction bases not matched to a gene: 9. CDR3 size: 15 residues.

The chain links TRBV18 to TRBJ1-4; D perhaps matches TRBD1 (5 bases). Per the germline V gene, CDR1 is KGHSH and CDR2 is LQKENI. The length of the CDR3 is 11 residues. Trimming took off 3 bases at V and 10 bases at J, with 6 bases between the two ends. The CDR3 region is CASSPGGKLFF. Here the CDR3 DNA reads TGTGCCAGCTCACCGGGGGGAAAACTGTTTTTT.